This T cell receptor (beta chain) comes out of a study of post-analysis software for immune sequencing data. At the level of the study: Courses of disease covered relapsing-remitting, secondary progressive and progressive-relapsing multiple sclerosis.

CDR1 and CDR2 from the germline V gene are SEHNR and FQNEAQ (reference sequence). CDR3 length equals 20 residues. Trimming cost V 5 bases and J 2 bases; bases outside gene matches: 15. Broader study findings: Significantly decreased normalized Chao1 diversity was recorded for multiple sclerosis patients relative to controls. With TRBV5-6, TRBV5-1 and TRBV20-1 included, several TRBV segments were more frequent in patients than in controls.

In this sample, this clonotype turned up many times. What it binds is not known. Prepared TCR beta cDNA libraries contained unique molecular identifiers. TCRdb fed the PCR reads into MiXCR, producing one record per CDR3 protein. Of about 190,000 distinct CDR3 sequences in the sample, roughly 28% are singletons; the top ten hold 3% to 3.5%. The sequence was obtained from a girl aged 2-17 years with multiple sclerosis. The material sequenced was blood. This sequence joins TRBV7-9 and TRBJ2-3, with 14 bases matching TRBD2. The CDR3 protein is CASSGGRDTGLAGVTDTQYF. The DNA of the CDR3 is TGTGCCAGCAGCGGAGGCCGGGACACGGGACTAGCGGGGGTCACAGATACGCAGTATTTT.